This T cell receptor (beta chain) was sequenced in a study of technical replicates of blood from several donors. The assay was immunoSEQ multiplex PCR, and TCRdb's table has in-frame clones only and misses some. The data hold 60,000 to 90,000 clones, with roughly 95% observed a single time. The receptor's source is a human donor in good health. Source material: T cells isolated from PBMCs.

CDR3 in DNA: TGTGCCAGCAGTATACTAGCGGGAGATTACGAGCAGTACTTC. Translation gives CASSILAGDYEQYF. The genes are TRBV27 and TRBJ2-7, with TRBD2 matching over 11 bases. The CDR3 runs 14 residues. Trimming cost V 5 bases and J 4 bases; bases outside gene matches: 4. The germline V gene encodes CDR1 MNHEY and CDR2 SMNVEV (reference sequence).